Listed below are T cell receptor beta chains from one sample, sequenced in a study of T-cell reconstitution after alpha-beta-depleted transplantation in children. TCRdb reprocessed the PCR reads with MiXCR, giving one entry per CDR3 protein. The sample has 500,000 to 600,000 distinct CDR3 sequences; roughly 18% are singletons. The sample in question was PBMCs from the stem cell graft donor, obtained from the stem cell graft. These receptors were taken from a human donor who donated a stem cell graft to a child with acute lymphoblastic leukemia. The CDR3 runs from the conserved cysteine through the conserved F or W. D genes are given only for firm matches. A row's size may be missing; if present it is once, few, many or a size class.

d_call	v_call	clone_size	j_call	cdr3_nt	cdr3_aa
TRBD2	TRBV5-4	-	TRBJ2-7	TGTGCCAGCAGCTTCGGAGCGGGATGGAACGAGCAGTACTTC	CASSFGAGWNEQYF
-	TRBV12-3/TRBV12-4	few	TRBJ2-3	TGTGCCCTCGCTCGGGGAAGCACAGATACGCAGTATTTT	CALARGSTDTQYF
-	TRBV12-3/TRBV12-4	few	TRBJ1-2	TGTGCCAGCAGCGGTATGCACTATGGCTACACCTTC	CASSGMHYGYTF
-	TRBV12-3/TRBV12-4	many	TRBJ2-1	TGTGCCAGCAGCCGTCCTAGTGAAAGGACCAGCAATGAGCAGTTCTTC	CASSRPSERTSNEQFF
-	TRBV21-1	many	TRBJ2-2	TGTGCCAGCAGCAAAGGCCCCGACCGCACCGGGGAGCTGTTTTTT	CASSKGPDRTGELFF
-	TRBV5-1	few	TRBJ2-1	TGCGCCACCAAAGTTAGGAAGGGGGCCTACAATGAGCAGTTCTTC	CATKVRKGAYNEQFF
-	TRBV12-3/TRBV12-4	few	TRBJ2-7	TGTGCCAGCAGTTTTGGGGGGGCGCGTATCGAGCAGTACTTC	CASSFGGARIEQYF
-	TRBV6-2/TRBV6-3	-	TRBJ2-3	TGTGCCAGCAGTTACTCGGTGGATACGCAGTATTTT	CASSYSVDTQYF
-	TRBV4-1	once	TRBJ2-1	TGCGCCAGCAGCCCCTCCGGGGTCTTACTATACAATGAGCAGTTCTTC	CASSPSGVLLYNEQFF
TRBD1	TRBV20-1	many	TRBJ2-1	TGCAGTGCTAGGCAAACCGGGACAGGGATGGACAATGAGCAGTTCTTC	CSARQTGTGMDNEQFF
TRBD2	TRBV5-4	few	TRBJ2-1	TGTGCCAGCAGCTTCGGGCGGGAGACCTACAATGAGCAGTTCTTC	CASSFGRETYNEQFF
-	TRBV12-3/TRBV12-4	-	TRBJ2-5	TGTGCCAGCAGTCCCCTCTCCCAGACCCAGTACTTC	CASSPLSQTQYF
-	TRBV5-4	few	TRBJ1-2	TGTGCCAGCAGCACCCGGACAGCGACCATGAATGGCTACACCTTC	CASSTRTATMNGYTF
-	TRBV6-2/TRBV6-3	many	TRBJ2-4	TGTGCCAGCAGTGGCGACTTAGCGGTTATAGCCAAAAACATTCAGTACTTC	CASSGDLAVIAKNIQYF
-	TRBV6-2/TRBV6-3	-	TRBJ1-2	TGTGCCAGCGGTCCAGGCTATGGCTACACCTTC	CASGPGYGYTF
-	TRBV7-6	-	TRBJ2-3	TGTGCCAGCAGCTCGCAGGGATCTGGGACGCAGTATTTT	CASSSQGSGTQYF
TRBD1	TRBV3-1	many	TRBJ2-7	TGTGCCAGCAGCCCCGGACAGGGGGCGGGGGAGCAGTACTTC	CASSPGQGAGEQYF
TRBD1	TRBV7-2	-	TRBJ2-7	TGTGCCAGCAGCTTGCGGACAGGGTATTACGACTACGAGCAGTACTTC	CASSLRTGYYDYEQYF
-	TRBV5-6	-	TRBJ1-1	TGTGCCAGCAGCTTGGTCGGGTTCGGGGGAGACACTGAAGCTTTCTTT	CASSLVGFGGDTEAFF
-	TRBV29-1	few	TRBJ2-7	TGCAGCGTTCTCCGCGGCGGCAGGGTTAACGAGCAGTACTTC	CSVLRGGRVNEQYF
-	TRBV16	-	TRBJ2-1	TGTGCCAGCAGCCAATTTTCCTGGCGCTCCTACAATGAGCAGTTCTTC	CASSQFSWRSYNEQFF
-	TRBV5-1	few	TRBJ2-1	TGCGCCAGCAGCTTGGTCGGCAGAAACAATGAGCAGTTCTTC	CASSLVGRNNEQFF
-	TRBV5-4	-	TRBJ1-5	TGTGCCAGCAGCCCCGGGACCGGGAGAAATCAGCCCCAGCATTTT	CASSPGTGRNQPQHF
-	TRBV12-3/TRBV12-4	-	TRBJ1-1	TGTGCCAGCAGTTTATATAGGGGGGCTGAAGCTTTCTTT	CASSLYRGAEAFF
-	TRBV20-1	-	TRBJ1-2	TGCAGTGCGCCCCGGGGGGGATCCTATGGCTACACCTTC	CSAPRGGSYGYTF
-	TRBV11-2	-	TRBJ2-5	TGTGCCAGCAGCTCCCGATTGTACCAAGAGACCCAGTACTTC	CASSSRLYQETQYF
TRBD2	TRBV5-1	few	TRBJ2-5	TGCGCCAGCAGGCCGACAGCGGGAGCACGCGAGACCCAGTACTTC	CASRPTAGARETQYF
TRBD1	TRBV25-1	few	TRBJ2-1	TGTGCCAGCAGTGAACCGGGACAGGCCTACAATGAGCAGTTCTTC	CASSEPGQAYNEQFF
-	TRBV6-5	few	TRBJ1-5	TGTGCCAGCAGTTGGATTCGGGGGGCTAGTCAGCCCCAGCATTTT	CASSWIRGASQPQHF
TRBD1	TRBV12-5	-	TRBJ2-7	TGTGCTAGTGGTTCATGGGACAGCCTCTACGAGCAGTACTTC	CASGSWDSLYEQYF
-	TRBV5-1	-	TRBJ2-1	TGCGCCAGCAGCTTTGACGGCTACAATGAGCAGTTCTTC	CASSFDGYNEQFF
-	TRBV9	-	TRBJ2-7	TGTGCCAGCAGCGTAGGACGGAGCTCCAGCTACGAGCAGTACTTC	CASSVGRSSSYEQYF
-	TRBV20-1	many	TRBJ2-7	TGCAGTGCTAGAGAACTGGGAACCTACGAGCAGTACTTC	CSARELGTYEQYF
-	TRBV7-2	few	TRBJ2-7	TGTGCCAGCAGCCCCCAACTGGCTGGAGAGCAGTACTTC	CASSPQLAGEQYF
-	TRBV5-1	-	TRBJ2-6	TGCGCCAGCAATGCTGGGGCCAACGTCCTGACTTTC	CASNAGANVLTF
TRBD2	TRBV7-9	-	TRBJ2-3	TGTGCCAGCAGCTCTCGAACTAGCGCGGATACGCAGTATTTT	CASSSRTSADTQYF
-	TRBV18	few	TRBJ1-4	TGTGCCAGCTCATCACCAGGGAGCGGGGGCCCGGGACTGTTTTTT	CASSSPGSGGPGLFF
-	TRBV4-2	few	TRBJ2-7	TGTGCCAGCAGCCACAGGGCAAAGACCACCTACGAGCAGTACTTC	CASSHRAKTTYEQYF
TRBD2	TRBV27	few	TRBJ2-2	TGTGCCAGCAGTAACCCCCTCCCGGGACTAGCGTCCACCGGGGAGCTGTTTTTT	CASSNPLPGLASTGELFF
-	TRBV5-1	-	TRBJ2-7	TGCGCCAGCAGCTTGGAACTAGTAGTAACCTACGAGCAGTACTTC	CASSLELVVTYEQYF
TRBD2	TRBV19	-	TRBJ2-1	TGTGCCAGTAATCCTAGCGGGAGTAACAATGAGCAGTTCTTC	CASNPSGSNNEQFF
TRBD1	TRBV24-1	-	TRBJ1-5	TGTGCCACCAGTGACAGGGGGCCCCAGCCCCAGCATTTT	CATSDRGPQPQHF
-	TRBV5-1	-	TRBJ2-7	TGCGCCAGCAGCCACGAAGGCCCCTACGAGCAGTACTTC	CASSHEGPYEQYF
TRBD1	TRBV27	many	TRBJ1-1	TGTGCCAGCAGTTTGCACAGGGGGAACACTGAAGCTTTCTTT	CASSLHRGNTEAFF
-	TRBV13	few	TRBJ2-1	TGTGCCAGCAGCTTCGACCGCCAGAGCTCCTACAATGAGCAGTTCTTC	CASSFDRQSSYNEQFF
TRBD1	TRBV5-1	-	TRBJ2-7	TGCGCCAGCAGCCTCTCCGGGACAGGGGGCTCCGAGCAGTACTTC	CASSLSGTGGSEQYF